What follows are 32 T cell receptor beta chains derived from one specimen sequenced in a study of blood T cell repertoires in COVID-19. Using immunoSEQ multiplex PCR, the repertoire was profiled, and TCRdb retains in-frame clones only, with some absent. The repertoire holds about 150,000 clones, with roughly 80% as singletons. Source material: peripheral blood. These receptors were taken from a woman older than 75 with acute or convalescent COVID-19.

This clone has more than one count but fewer than ten. The chain couples TRBV19 to TRBJ2-7, with TRBD2 matching 10 bases. Germline CDR1 and CDR2: LNHDA and SQIVND (reference sequence). J was trimmed by 2 bases and V by 4 bases; bases with no gene match: 2. The CDR3 totals 14 residues. The CDR3 DNA reads as TGTGCCAGTAGTACGCTAGCGGGAGCCTACGAGCAGTACTTC. It yields the protein CASSTLAGAYEQYF.

About this clone: Other DNA sequences in the sample encode the same CDR3. The genes are TRBV28 and TRBJ2-3; 8 bases line up with TRBD2. The ends lost 6 bases at V and 0 bases at J; junction bases unmatched: 5. Germline V gene lookup returns CDR1 MDHEN and CDR2 SYDVKM. CDR3 length equals 15 residues. The CDR3 protein is CASSLRGGSTDTQYF. The CDR3, as DNA: TGTGCCAGCAGCCTCCGGGGGGGGAGCACAGATACGCAGTATTTT.

This clone was seen a handful of times. The rearrangement links TRBV5-1 to TRBJ2-5; D might be TRBD2 (6 bases). The CDR3 contains 15 residues. The V gene's germline CDR1 is SGHRS and CDR2 YFSETQ. V lost 4 bases to trimming and J lost 4 bases, with 17 bases between them. Written as DNA, the CDR3 is TGCGCCAGCAGCCCCCCACGGCGGGGTATAGAGACCCAGTACTTC. Its protein product is CASSPPRRGIETQYF.

The genes are TRBV19 and TRBJ1-4; 7 bases map to TRBD1. The CDR3 loop spans 14 amino acids. Losses at the gene ends were 6 bases for V and 8 bases for J; bases not matched to a gene: 9. Germline assignment: CDR1 LNHDA and CDR2 SQIVND (reference sequence). This CDR3 reads CASRPRQGQEKLFF. The CDR3 coding sequence is TGTGCCAGTAGGCCCAGACAGGGCCAGGAAAAACTGTTTTTT.

This clone was observed a few times. J is TRBJ1-2 and V is TRBV7-9, with D maybe TRBD1 (5 bases). V gave up 0 bases and J gave up 8 bases, with 10 bases separating them. Germline lookup yields CDR1 SEHNR and CDR2 FQNEAQ (reference sequence). This CDR3 has 13 amino acids. CDR3 region: CASSLAGGGGYTF. CDR3 nucleotides: TGTGCCAGCAGCTTAGCGGGGGGAGGAGGCTACACCTTC.

The V call is TRBV5-1, the J call TRBJ2-1; 7 nucleotides match TRBD1. The CDR3 extends over 17 amino acids. The V gene's germline CDR1 is SGHRS and CDR2 YFSETQ. J lost 0 bases, V lost 4 bases, and 10 bases had no gene match. The CDR3 protein is CASSVAGTASSYNEQFF. The DNA for the CDR3 is TGCGCCAGCAGCGTAGCCGGGACAGCAAGCTCCTACAATGAGCAGTTCTTC. Based on the CDR3 plus reference TRBV5-1 and TRBJ2-1, the full variable domain is KAGVTQTPRYLIKTRGQQVTLSCSPISGHRSVSWYQQTPGQGLQFLFEYFSETQRNKGNFPGRFSGRQFSNSRSEMNVSTLELGDSALYLCASSVAGTASSYNEQFFGPGTRLTVL.

The CDR3 protein is CASSSSLHYTDTQYF. CDR3 coding DNA: TGTGCCAGCAGCTCGAGCCTACACTACACAGATACGCAGTATTTT. V and J are TRBV7-2 and TRBJ2-3; D uncertain. V lost 4 bases and J lost 2, with 13 bases in between. From germline, CDR1 is SGHTA and CDR2 FQGNSA. CDR3 length: 15 amino acids.

The rearrangement links TRBV7-9 to TRBJ2-5; 10 bases are a match to TRBD1. There are 15 residues in the CDR3. Per germline, CDR1 SEHNR and CDR2 FQNEAQ (reference sequence). V shed 4 bases and J 5 bases; nucleotides not matched to a gene: 7. The CDR3 loop reads CASSSRTGGTETQYF. The CDR3 DNA is TGTGCCAGCAGCTCCAGGACAGGGGGTACCGAGACCCAGTACTTC.

The J gene is TRBJ2-2, the V gene TRBV6-6; TRBD1 is a possible D gene (5 bases). This CDR3 has 14 residues. Trimming stripped 7 bases from V and 1 base from J, with 10 bases between. Germline V gives CDR1 MNHNY, CDR2 SVGAGI (reference sequence). CDR3 residues: CASMDTVNTGELFF. The CDR3 DNA follows: TGTGCCAGCATGGACACGGTGAACACCGGGGAGCTGTTTTTT.

This clone appeared a few times. The chain recombines TRBV10-3 with TRBJ2-3; D is unclear. The germline gives CDR1 ENHRY, CDR2 SYGVKD. Trimming removed 1 base from V and 4 bases from J, with 6 bases in between. The CDR3 length is 13 residues. CDR3 protein: CAISEYSPDTQYF. CDR3 coding DNA: TGTGCCATCAGTGAGTACTCCCCAGATACGCAGTATTTT.

The chain couples TRBV19 to TRBJ1-1; no reliable D call. CDR1 LNHDA and CDR2 SQIVND come from the germline V gene (reference sequence). CDR3 length: 13 residues. The germline V and J ends were trimmed by 8 bases and 5 bases, with 15 bases remaining between them. CDR3 loop: CASGEGIGTEAFF. The DNA for the CDR3 is TGTGCCAGTGGGGAGGGAATAGGTACTGAAGCTTTCTTT.

This clone appeared a few times. In DNA form, the CDR3 reads TGTGCCAGCAGCTTAGGTTTAGCGGGAGACGCAGATACGCAGTATTTT. Translated, it gives CASSLGLAGDADTQYF. V is TRBV7-2 and J is TRBJ2-3, with 9 bases fitting TRBD2. J gave up 4 bases and V 1 base, and 6 bases lay outside the gene matches. Per the germline V gene, CDR1 is SGHTA and CDR2 is FQGNSA. This CDR3 spans 16 amino acids.

This CDR3 reads CASSEGTGFSSYEQYF. CDR3 in DNA: TGCGCCAGCAGTGAGGGGACAGGGTTTAGCTCCTACGAGCAGTACTTC. The rearrangement joins TRBV10-1 to TRBJ2-7; 9 nucleotides line up with TRBD1. From germline, CDR1 is WNHNN and CDR2 SYGVQD (reference sequence). V shed 2 bases and J 0 bases; nucleotides not matched to a gene: 5. This CDR3 contains 16 residues.

This rearrangement joins TRBV6-1 to TRBJ2-1; a possible D gene is TRBD2 (6 bases). Germline V CDR1 and CDR2: MNHNS, SASEGT. This CDR3 is built from 13 residues. Trimming left V 3 bases short and J 6 bases short, with 9 bases between. The CDR3 protein is CASSEGLRNEQFF. CDR3 DNA: TGTGCCAGCAGTGAGGGACTGCGCAATGAGCAGTTCTTC.

This clone has more than one count but fewer than ten. The gene calls are TRBV6-2 or TRBV6-3 and TRBJ1-1; TRBD1 aligns across 8 bases. J gave up 1 base and V 5 bases, and 9 bases lay outside the gene matches. This CDR3 contains 16 residues. Germline V gene lookup returns CDR1 MNHEY and CDR2 SVGEGT. The CDR3 sequence is CASSRGQAGKNTEAFF. The CDR3, as DNA: TGTGCCAGCAGTCGGGGACAGGCAGGGAAGAACACTGAAGCTTTCTTT.

The chain has TRBV6-5 and TRBJ1-6, with 8 bases aligning to TRBD1. The CDR3 runs to 14 residues. CDR1 and CDR2 from the germline V gene are MNHEY and SVGAGI. The ends lost 6 bases at V and 9 bases at J; junction bases unmatched: 7. The CDR3 here is CASRLQGVASPLHF. As DNA, the CDR3 is TGTGCCAGCAGGCTACAGGGGGTCGCTTCACCCCTCCACTTT.

The chain has TRBV27 and TRBJ1-1; a weak D match, TRBD1 (5 bases). The CDR3 loop spans 13 amino acids. With 6 bases removed from V and 4 bases from J, the gap between germline ends came to 12 bases. CDR1 is MNHEY, CDR2 SMNVEV, per germline (reference sequence). The CDR3 DNA sequence: TGTGCCAGCAGGGAGCCGGGGGTCACTGAAGCTTTCTTT. Amino acids: CASREPGVTEAFF.

The CDR3 here is CASSTEIYTDTQYF. CDR3 nucleotides: TGCGCCAGTTCGACAGAGATTTACACAGATACGCAGTATTTT. The rearrangement links TRBV5-1 to TRBJ2-3; TRBD1 is a possible D gene (5 bases). The CDR3 runs 14 residues. CDR1 and CDR2 (germline): SGHRS, YFSETQ. V was shortened by 8 bases and J by 2 bases, with 15 bases between the two germline ends.

The gene calls are TRBV7-8 and TRBJ1-4, with 10 bases aligning to TRBD1. CDR1 is SGHVS and CDR2 is FQNEAQ in the germline V gene. CDR3 length: 14 amino acids. V lost 3 bases, J lost 7 bases, and 2 bases stayed unmatched. CDR3 sequence: CASSFGQGVEKLFF. The DNA for the CDR3 is TGTGCCAGCAGCTTTGGACAGGGGGTTGAAAAACTGTTTTTT.

The CDR3 nucleotides read TGCAGTGCAAAAGGGGGGGACGATGAGCAGTTCTTC. Translation: CSAKGGDDEQFF. The chain couples TRBV29-1 to TRBJ2-1, with a tentative D call TRBD2 (7 bases). Germline CDR1 SQVTM, CDR2 ANQGSEA. This CDR3 has 12 amino acids.

The chain links TRBV6-5 to TRBJ1-4, with D tentatively TRBD1 (5 bases). Germline V gene lookup returns CDR1 MNHEY and CDR2 SVGAGI. Trimming took 5 bases from V and 0 from J, leaving 7 bases between them. The CDR3 covers 14 residues. The CDR3 nucleotides read TGTGCCAGCAGTCCAGGGACAACTAATGAAAAACTGTTTTTT. It is translated as CASSPGTTNEKLFF.

This clone was observed once. J is TRBJ2-7 and V is TRBV19; 11 bases are shared with TRBD1. Germline V CDR1 and CDR2: LNHDA, SQIVND (reference sequence). The V and J ends lost 4 bases and 4 bases, in that order; junction bases with no gene match: 9. The CDR3 consists of 16 residues. In DNA form, the CDR3 reads TGTGCCAGTAGTAATACCGGACAGGGGGCAGGATACGAGCAGTACTTC. Its protein is CASSNTGQGAGYEQYF.

This chain joins TRBV6-5 and TRBJ2-7; tentative D call: TRBD2 (6 bases). The CDR3 runs to 14 residues. Germline V gene sequence: CDR1 MNHEY, CDR2 SVGAGI. V lost 8 bases and J lost 3, with 17 bases in between. CDR3 nucleotides: TGTGCCAGCGGGGGGTACTTTGACTTCTACGAGCAGTACTTC. This translates into CASGGYFDFYEQYF.

The table lists this clone with a count of one. Distinct nucleotide sequences in the sample also encode this CDR3. This chain joins TRBV6-1 and TRBJ2-3; 16 positions agree with TRBD2. The CDR3 extends over 18 amino acids. Germline V CDR1 and CDR2: MNHNS, SASEGT. J was trimmed by 2 bases and V by 2 bases; bases with no gene match: 4. The CDR3 DNA reads TGTGCCAGCAGTGAAACGGGACTAGCGGGAGGGAACACAGATACGCAGTATTTT. Translating gives CASSETGLAGGNTDTQYF.

The gene calls are TRBV2 and TRBJ1-2; a weak D match, TRBD1 (5 bases). The germline CDR1 and CDR2 sequences are SNHLY and FYNNEI. V lost 2 bases, J lost 5 bases, and 9 bases lay in between. CDR3 length: 13 amino acids. CDR3 sequence reads: CASSEIGTYGYTF. CDR3 DNA: TGTGCCAGCAGTGAAATAGGGACTTATGGCTACACCTTC.

V and J are TRBV5-1 and TRBJ2-7; TRBD1 agrees at 8 bases. The CDR3 is 13 residues long. The V gene's germline CDR1 is SGHRS and CDR2 YFSETQ. Trimming cost V 5 bases and J 6 bases; bases outside gene matches: 7. The CDR3 DNA follows: TGCGCCAGCAGACAACTCGGGACAGGCGAGCAGTACTTC. It codes for CASRQLGTGEQYF.

The chain has TRBV29-1 and TRBJ1-4; unclear D gene. CDR1 is SQVTM and CDR2 is ANQGSEA in the germline V gene. This CDR3 has 11 residues. Trimming pared 6 bases from V and 2 bases from J, leaving 4 bases between. Here the CDR3 reads CSVRTNEKLFF. The CDR3 DNA sequence: TGCAGCGTCCGGACTAATGAAAAACTGTTTTTT.

This clone was seen just once. The chain links TRBV5-6 to TRBJ1-2; 7 bases fit TRBD1. V shed 4 bases and J 4 bases; nucleotides not matched to a gene: 7. Germline CDR1 SGHDT, CDR2 YYEEEE. The CDR3 totals 14 residues. The CDR3 DNA is TGTGCCAGCAGCAGGTCCGGGACAGCCTATGGCTACACCTTC. Translating it yields CASSRSGTAYGYTF. The variable domain in full, with the rest retrieved from reference TRBV5-6 and TRBJ1-2, is DAGVTQSPTHLIKTRGQQVTLRCSPKSGHDTVSWYQQALGQGPQFIFQYYEEEERQRGNFPDRFSGHQFPNYSSELNVNALLLGDSALYLCASSRSGTAYGYTFGSGTRLTVV.

The chain couples TRBV25-1 to TRBJ2-1; 7 bases align to TRBD2. There are 15 residues in the CDR3. CDR1 is MGHDK, CDR2 SYGVNS, per germline. V gave up 2 bases and J gave up 8 bases; unmatched junction bases: 9. The CDR3 bases are TGTGCCAGCAGTGAACTCGGCGGGAGAGGCGATGAGCAGTTCTTC. Translating gives CASSELGGRGDEQFF. Complete variable domain (other parts from reference TRBV25-1 and TRBJ2-1): EADIYQTPRYLVIGTGKKITLECSQTMGHDKMYWYQQDPGMELHLIHYSYGVNSTEKGDLSSESTVSRIRTEHFPLTLESARPSHTSQYLCASSELGGRGDEQFFGPGTRLTVL.

The CDR3 loop is CASSLQSTEAFF. The CDR3 region has the DNA TGTGCCAGCAGTTTACAATCCACTGAAGCTTTCTTT. The V call is TRBV28, the J call TRBJ1-1; D is uncertain. CDR1 and CDR2 from the germline V gene are MDHEN and SYDVKM. With 2 bases removed from V and 4 bases from J, the gap between germline ends came to 5 bases. The CDR3 loop spans 12 amino acids.

This clone has just one count. The V gene is TRBV7-9, the J gene TRBJ2-5; a possible D gene is TRBD1 (6 bases). This CDR3 contains 15 residues. The germline V gene has CDR1 SEHNR and CDR2 FQNEAQ (reference sequence). V dropped 5 bases and J dropped 2 bases, with 15 bases sitting between them. CDR3 residues: CASSGGIYEQETQYF. Here the CDR3 DNA reads TGTGCCAGCAGCGGGGGCATATACGAGCAAGAGACCCAGTACTTC.

The rearrangement links TRBV27 to TRBJ2-3; 8 bases fit TRBD2. This CDR3 comprises 15 residues. The germline CDR1 and CDR2 sequences are MNHEY and SMNVEV (reference sequence). V dropped 5 bases and J dropped 2; count of bases not matched to a gene: 6. This CDR3 reads CASSPRGDPTDTQYF. DNA of the CDR3: TGTGCCAGCAGTCCGCGGGGGGATCCCACAGATACGCAGTATTTT.